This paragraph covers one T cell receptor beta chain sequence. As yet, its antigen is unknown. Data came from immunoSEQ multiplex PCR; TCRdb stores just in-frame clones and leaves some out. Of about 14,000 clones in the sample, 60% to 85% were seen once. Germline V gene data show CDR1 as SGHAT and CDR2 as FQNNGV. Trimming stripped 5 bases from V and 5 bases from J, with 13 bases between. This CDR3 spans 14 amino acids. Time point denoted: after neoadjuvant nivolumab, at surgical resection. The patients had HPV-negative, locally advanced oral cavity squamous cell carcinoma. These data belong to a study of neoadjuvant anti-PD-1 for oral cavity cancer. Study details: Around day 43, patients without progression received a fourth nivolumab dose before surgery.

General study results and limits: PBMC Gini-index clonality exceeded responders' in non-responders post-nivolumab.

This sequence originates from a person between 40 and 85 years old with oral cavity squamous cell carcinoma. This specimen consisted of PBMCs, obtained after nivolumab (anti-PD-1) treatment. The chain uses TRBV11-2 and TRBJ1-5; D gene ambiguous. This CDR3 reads CASSVTLGDQPQHF. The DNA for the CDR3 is TGTGCCAGCAGCGTCACCCTCGGGGATCAGCCCCAGCATTTT. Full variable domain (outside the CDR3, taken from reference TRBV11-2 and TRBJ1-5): EAGVAQSPRYKIIEKRQSVAFWCNPISGHATLYWYQQILGQGPKLLIQFQNNGVVDDSQLPKDRFSAERLKGVDSTLKIQPAKLEDSAVYLCASSVTLGDQPQHFGDGTRLSIL.